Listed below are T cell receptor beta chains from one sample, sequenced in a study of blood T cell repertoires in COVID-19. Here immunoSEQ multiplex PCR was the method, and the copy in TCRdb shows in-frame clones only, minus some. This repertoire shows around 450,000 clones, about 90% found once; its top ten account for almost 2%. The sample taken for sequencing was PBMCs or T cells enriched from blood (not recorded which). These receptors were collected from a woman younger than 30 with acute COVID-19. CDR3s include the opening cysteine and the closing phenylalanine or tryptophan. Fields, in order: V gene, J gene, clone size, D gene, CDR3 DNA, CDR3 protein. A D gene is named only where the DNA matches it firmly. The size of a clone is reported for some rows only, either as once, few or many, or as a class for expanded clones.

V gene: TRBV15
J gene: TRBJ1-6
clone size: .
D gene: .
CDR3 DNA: TGTGCCACCAGCAGAGATAGAGGCTCCTATAATTCACCCCTCCACTTT
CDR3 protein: CATSRDRGSYNSPLHF

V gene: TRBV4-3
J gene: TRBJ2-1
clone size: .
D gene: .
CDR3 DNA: TGCGCCAGCAGCCAAGAGGGGCGCATCGACAATGAGCAGTTCTTC
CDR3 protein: CASSQEGRIDNEQFF

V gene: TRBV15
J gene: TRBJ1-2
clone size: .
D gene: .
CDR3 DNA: TGTGCCACCAGCAGAGGGAGGGACGTTGAGGAAGGTGGCTACACCTTC
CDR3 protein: CATSRGRDVEEGGYTF

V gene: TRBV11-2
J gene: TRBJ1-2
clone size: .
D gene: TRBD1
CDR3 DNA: TGTGCCAGCAGCCACACGAGACAGGGACGTGGTGGCTACACCTTC
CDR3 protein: CASSHTRQGRGGYTF

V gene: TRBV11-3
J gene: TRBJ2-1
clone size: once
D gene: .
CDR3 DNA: TGTGCCAGCAGCTTAGGTCTCTACAATGAGCAGTTCTTC
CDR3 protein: CASSLGLYNEQFF

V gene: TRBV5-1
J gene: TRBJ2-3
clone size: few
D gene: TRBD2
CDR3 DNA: TGCGCCAGCAGCCGTACCGGGACTAGCGGCACAGATACGCAGTATTTT
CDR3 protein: CASSRTGTSGTDTQYF

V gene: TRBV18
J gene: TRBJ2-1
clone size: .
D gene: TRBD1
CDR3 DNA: TGTGCCAGCTCACCACCCCTAGGGACAGGACTAAATGAGCAGTTCTTC
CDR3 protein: CASSPPLGTGLNEQFF

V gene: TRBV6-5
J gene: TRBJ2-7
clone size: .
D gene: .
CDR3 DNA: TGTGCCAGCAGTAAGACACGATCCTACGAGCAGTACTTC
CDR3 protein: CASSKTRSYEQYF

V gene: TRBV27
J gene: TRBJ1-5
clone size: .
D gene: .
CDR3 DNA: TGTGCCAGCAGTTTGGGGGCTAGCAATCAGCCCCAGCATTTT
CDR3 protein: CASSLGASNQPQHF

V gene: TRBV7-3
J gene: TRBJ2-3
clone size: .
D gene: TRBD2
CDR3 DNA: TGTGCCAGCAGCTTAGGGCTACGAGCGGGGGGTCAGGCAGATACGCAGTATTTT
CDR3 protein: CASSLGLRAGGQADTQYF

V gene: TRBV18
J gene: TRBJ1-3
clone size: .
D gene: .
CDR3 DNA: TGTGCCAGCTCCCTCGCGGCTTTGGGTACGAGGGACACCATATATTTT
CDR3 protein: CASSLAALGTRDTIYF

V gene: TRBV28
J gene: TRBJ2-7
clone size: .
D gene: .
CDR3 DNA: TGTGCCAGCAGTTTCGCAGGAGGGTTATCCTACGAGCAGTACTTC
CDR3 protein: CASSFAGGLSYEQYF

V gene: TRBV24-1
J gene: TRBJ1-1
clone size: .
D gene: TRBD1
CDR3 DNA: TGTGCCACCAGTTCACGACAGGGGAACACTGAAGCTTTCTTT
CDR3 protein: CATSSRQGNTEAFF

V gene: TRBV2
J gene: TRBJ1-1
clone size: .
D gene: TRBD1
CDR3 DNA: TGTGCCAGCACCCGAGCCACGGACAGGGGGAACTCGAACACTGAAGCTTTCTTT
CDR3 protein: CASTRATDRGNSNTEAFF

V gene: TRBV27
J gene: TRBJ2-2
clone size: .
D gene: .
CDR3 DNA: TGTGCCAGCAGTTTATTGACTTCCATCACCGGGGAGCTGTTTTTT
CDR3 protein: CASSLLTSITGELFF

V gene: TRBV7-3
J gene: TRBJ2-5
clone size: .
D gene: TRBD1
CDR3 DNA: TGTGCCAGCAGCCAGGACAGGGGGGCGGCCCAGTACTTC
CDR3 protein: CASSQDRGAAQYF

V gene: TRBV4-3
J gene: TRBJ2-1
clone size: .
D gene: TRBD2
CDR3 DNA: TGCGCCAGCAGCCAAGATATAGCGGGAGTCTACAATGAGCAGTTCTTC
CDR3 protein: CASSQDIAGVYNEQFF

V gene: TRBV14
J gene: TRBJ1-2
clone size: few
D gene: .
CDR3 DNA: TGTGCCAGCAGCCAAGAGGTGGCCCCCTCGGGCTACACCTTC
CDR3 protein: CASSQEVAPSGYTF

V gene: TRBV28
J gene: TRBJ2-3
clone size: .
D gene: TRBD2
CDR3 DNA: TGTGCCAGCAGTTCGGTTAGCGGGAGGGATACGCAGTATTTT
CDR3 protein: CASSSVSGRDTQYF

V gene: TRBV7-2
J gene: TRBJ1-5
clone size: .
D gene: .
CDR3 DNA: TGTGCCAGCAGCTTAGTGGGGGGGGGAGGTCAGCCCCAGCATTTT
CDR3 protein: CASSLVGGGGQPQHF

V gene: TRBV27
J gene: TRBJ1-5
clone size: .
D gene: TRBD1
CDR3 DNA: TGTGCCAGCAGTTTGCGGCAGGGGGCGGCTCAGCCCCAGCATTTT
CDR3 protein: CASSLRQGAAQPQHF

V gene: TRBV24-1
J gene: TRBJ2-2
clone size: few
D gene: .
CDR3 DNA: TGTGCCACCAGCAGGGTCACCGGGGAGCTGTTTTTT
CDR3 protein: CATSRVTGELFF

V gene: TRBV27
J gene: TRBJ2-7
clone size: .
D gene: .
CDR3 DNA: TGTGCCAGCAGCCTTCACAGGGGGGGTCGCTTCGAGCAGTACTTC
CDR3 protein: CASSLHRGGRFEQYF

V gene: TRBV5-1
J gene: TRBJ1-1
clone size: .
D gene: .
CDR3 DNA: TGCGCCAGCAGCTACTGGCAGACAGGCTCGGGCACTGAAGCTTTCTTT
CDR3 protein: CASSYWQTGSGTEAFF

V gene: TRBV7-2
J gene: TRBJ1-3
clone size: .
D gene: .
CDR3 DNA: TGTGCCAGCAGCTTAAGAAGGAGCTCAGGGTTAAGCTCTGGAAACACCATATATTTT
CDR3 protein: CASSLRRSSGLSSGNTIYF

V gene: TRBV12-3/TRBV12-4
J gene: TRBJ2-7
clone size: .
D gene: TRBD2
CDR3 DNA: TGTGCCAGCAGGGGGGGGGACTACGAGCAGTACTTC
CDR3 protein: CASRGGDYEQYF

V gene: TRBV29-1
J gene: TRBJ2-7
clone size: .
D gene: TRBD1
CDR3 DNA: TGCAGCGTTGAGTATGTGACAGGGTCGCTCGAGCAGTACTTC
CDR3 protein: CSVEYVTGSLEQYF

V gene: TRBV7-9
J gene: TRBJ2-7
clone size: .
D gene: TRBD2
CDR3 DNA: TGTGCCAGCAGCTCGACTAGCGGGAGCTACGAGCAGTACTTC
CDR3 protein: CASSSTSGSYEQYF